This paragraph reports one TCR beta chain. MiXCR, run by TCRdb on the 5' RACE reads, gives a single entry per CDR3 protein. Of 92,000 or so distinct CDR3 sequences in the sample, about 16% were seen once. This CDR3 has 14 residues. Germline values: CDR1 LNHNV, CDR2 YYDKDF (reference sequence). The V segment lost 4 bases and the J segment 4 bases; nucleotides outside the gene matches: 4. The data belong to a study of T-cell memory formation after mild COVID-19. The sequence derives from a man aged 18 to 35 who had mild COVID-19 (a few samples of this study predate the infection). Cell type and time point are not known. V and J are TRBV15 and TRBJ2-3, with 8 bases matching TRBD1. Source material: PBMCs or a T cell subset sorted from them (not recorded which). CDR3 region: CATSTSQGADTQYF. CDR3 coding DNA: TGTGCCACCAGCACATCACAGGGGGCAGATACGCAGTATTTT.